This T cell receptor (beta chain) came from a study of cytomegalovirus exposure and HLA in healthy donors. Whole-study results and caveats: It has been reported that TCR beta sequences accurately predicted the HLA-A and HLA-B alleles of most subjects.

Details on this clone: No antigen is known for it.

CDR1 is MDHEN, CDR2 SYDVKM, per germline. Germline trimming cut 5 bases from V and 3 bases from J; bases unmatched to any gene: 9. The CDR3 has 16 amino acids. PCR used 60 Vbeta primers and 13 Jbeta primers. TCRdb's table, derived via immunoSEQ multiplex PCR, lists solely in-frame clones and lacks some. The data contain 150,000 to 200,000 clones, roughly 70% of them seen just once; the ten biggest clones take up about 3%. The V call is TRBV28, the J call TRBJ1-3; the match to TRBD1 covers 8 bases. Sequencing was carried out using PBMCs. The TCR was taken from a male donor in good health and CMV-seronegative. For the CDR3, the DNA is TGTGCCAGCAGTGAACCCCAGGGGGCCGGTGGAAACACCATATATTTT. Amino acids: CASSEPQGAGGNTIYF.